Below, 27 T cell receptor beta chains from the same sample are listed, as sequenced in a study of OX40 agonist ivuxolimab in advanced cancers. Receptor amplification or capture employed the immunoSEQ multiplex PCR assay. In TCRdb, the immuneACCESS table is reduced to in-frame sequences with V and J assigned. These tables do not hold every clone; where another copy was compared, an unresolved V gene accounts for under half, and the others remain unexplained. The sample contains 80,000 to 90,000 clones, about 80% of them found a single time. The ten biggest clones cover approximately 1.7% of the sample. This specimen consisted of CD4+ or CD8+ T cells sorted from blood, obtained in a trial of the OX40 agonist ivuxolimab. Source of these receptors: an adult with an advanced solid tumor such as melanoma, head and neck, liver or kidney cancer.

V gene TRBV19 combines with J gene TRBJ2-5, with D perhaps matching TRBD2 (5 bases). Per germline, CDR1 LNHDA and CDR2 SQIVND (reference sequence). With 3 bases removed from V and 4 bases from J, the gap between germline ends came to 9 bases. The CDR3 covers 13 residues. The CDR3: CASSMTTRETQYF. Written as DNA, the CDR3 is TGTGCCAGTAGTATGACAACTAGAGAGACCCAGTACTTC. Filled out from reference TRBV19 and TRBJ2-5, the complete variable domain reads DGGITQSPKYLFRKEGQNVTLSCEQNLNHDAMYWYRQDPGQGLRLIYYSQIVNDFQKGDIAEGYSVSREKKESFPLTVTSAQKNPTAFYLCASSMTTRETQYFGPGTRLLVL.

This clone was seen only once. The chain combines TRBV5-5 with TRBJ2-1, with a weak D call TRBD2 (6 bases). This CDR3 has 15 residues. The ends were cut back, 0 bases at V and 7 bases at J, with 14 bases in the middle. CDR1 is SGHKS, CDR2 YYEKEE, per germline (reference sequence). CDR3 in amino acids: CASSLGLASRNEQFF. The CDR3 region has the DNA TGTGCCAGCAGCTTGGGCCTAGCGAGCAGGAATGAGCAGTTCTTC.

The rearrangement links TRBV4-2 to TRBJ2-6; D unresolved. V gave up 1 base and J gave up 0 bases, with 7 bases separating them. The CDR3 length is 16 residues. Germline CDR1 is LGHNA and CDR2 is YNFKEQ. The CDR3, as DNA: TGTGCCAGCAGCCAAGTTCCCGGCTCTGGGGCCAACGTCCTGACTTTC. Translated: CASSQVPGSGANVLTF.

The chain joins TRBV19 to TRBJ2-2; no clear D. V gave up 10 bases and J gave up 2 bases, with 8 bases separating them. The length of the CDR3 is 12 residues. Germline V CDR1 and CDR2: LNHDA, SQIVND (reference sequence). The CDR3 sequence: CATLYNTGELFF. CDR3 in DNA: TGTGCCACCCTATACAACACCGGGGAGCTGTTTTTT.

This clone was detected only once. This chain connects TRBV23-1 to TRBJ1-4; D is unresolved. TRBV23-1 is an open reading frame, and its role is uncertain. This CDR3 comprises 17 residues. The ends were cut back, 1 base at V and 8 bases at J, with 20 bases in the middle. In DNA form, the CDR3 reads TGCGCCAGCAGTCAATTTGGAGAGGGTCCGGGGAGGGAAAAACTGTTTTTT. This sequence encodes CASSQFGEGPGREKLFF.

The chain uses TRBV2 and TRBJ1-5; 10 nucleotides match TRBD1. Germline assignment: CDR1 SNHLY and CDR2 FYNNEI. This CDR3 is 15 amino acids long. The J segment lost 1 base and the V segment lost 6 bases, leaving 3 bases of the junction unmatched. The CDR3 sequence: CASSRDRGSNQPQHF. In nucleotides, the CDR3 is TGTGCCAGCAGCCGGGACAGGGGAAGCAATCAGCCCCAGCATTTT.

This clone came up a few times. The rearrangement links TRBV7-9 to TRBJ1-1; D gene uncertain. Trimming cost V 6 bases and J 5 bases, with 19 bases left between them. Per the germline V gene, CDR1 is SEHNR and CDR2 is FQNEAQ (reference sequence). The length of the CDR3 is 15 residues. The CDR3 loop reads CASRRVPGVWTEAFF. The CDR3 DNA reads TGTGCCAGCAGGCGCGTCCCAGGCGTTTGGACTGAAGCTTTCTTT.

The J gene is TRBJ2-7, the V gene TRBV27; no definite D call. CDR1 and CDR2 from the germline V gene are MNHEY and SMNVEV (reference sequence). The V end lost 5 bases, the J end lost 3 bases, and 17 bases lay between the germline ends. This CDR3 contains 15 residues. This CDR3 reads CASSPRQLSYYEQYF. CDR3 DNA: TGTGCCAGCAGTCCCCGGCAGCTCTCCTACTACGAGCAGTACTTC.

The chain uses TRBV6-1 and TRBJ2-1, with TRBD2 as a possible D gene (6 bases). The CDR3 sequence is 16 residues long. V was cut by 3 bases and J by 5 bases, with 17 bases left in between. Germline CDR1 is MNHNS and CDR2 is SASEGT. The CDR3 spells CASSEGLALNNNEQFF. Written as DNA, the CDR3 is TGTGCCAGCAGTGAGGGGCTAGCGCTAAACAACAATGAGCAGTTCTTC.

The rearrangement uses TRBV7-2 and TRBJ2-5; 9 bases align to TRBD2. Trimming cost V 1 base and J 9 bases; bases outside gene matches: 15. The germline V gene has CDR1 SGHTA and CDR2 FQGNSA. This CDR3 spans 17 amino acids. CDR3: CASSLEFLAGSLAAQYF. Written as DNA, the CDR3 is TGTGCCAGCAGCTTAGAGTTCCTAGCGGGGAGCCTGGCGGCCCAGTACTTC.

The chain employs TRBV2 and TRBJ2-5; the D gene could be TRBD1 or TRBD2 (5 bases each). Trimming shortened V by 7 bases and J by 4 bases, and 16 bases separated the two germline ends. The CDR3 sequence is 14 residues long. Per the germline V gene, CDR1 is SNHLY and CDR2 is FYNNEI. The CDR3 region is CASKPVPGTETQYF. In DNA, the CDR3 is TGTGCCAGCAAACCGGTCCCAGGGACAGAGACCCAGTACTTC.

The J gene is TRBJ1-1, the V gene TRBV7-6; TRBD1 agrees at 7 bases. V gave up 1 base and J gave up 4 bases; unmatched junction bases: 12. CDR3 size: 17 residues. From germline, CDR1 is SGHVS and CDR2 FNYEAQ. DNA for the CDR3: TGTGCCAGCAGCTTAGGTGAACAGGGGATTGGCGCCACTGAAGCTTTCTTT. It translates to CASSLGEQGIGATEAFF. Full variable domain (missing parts from reference TRBV7-6 and TRBJ1-1): GAGVSQSPRYKVTKRGQDVALRCDPISGHVSLYWYRQALGQGPEFLTYFNYEAQQDKSGLPNDRFSAERPEGSISTLTIQRTEQRDSAMYRCASSLGEQGIGATEAFFGQGTRLTVV.

The chain uses TRBV6-1 and TRBJ1-1, with D tentatively TRBD1 (6 bases). The CDR3 extends over 14 amino acids. Trimming cost V 5 bases and J 1 base, with 11 bases left between them. Germline-derived CDR1 and CDR2 are MNHNS and SASEGT. CDR3 protein: CASSFGQTNTEAFF. The CDR3 DNA is TGTGCCAGCAGTTTCGGACAGACGAACACTGAAGCTTTCTTT.

This clone was counted a single time. J is TRBJ2-5 and V is TRBV11-3, with a possible D match to TRBD1 (5 bases). This CDR3 contains 13 residues. The germline gives CDR1 SGHNT, CDR2 YENEEA. V was shortened by 4 bases and J by 9 bases, with 15 bases between the two germline ends. The CDR3 sequence is CASSSGAWKPQYF. The DNA of the CDR3 is TGTGCCAGCAGCTCTGGGGCCTGGAAACCCCAGTACTTC.

In its sample, this clone was seen a few times. This sequence joins TRBV7-3 and TRBJ2-1; D is possibly TRBD2 (7 bases). The germline V gene encodes CDR1 SGHTA and CDR2 FQGTGA. Trimming pared 5 bases from V and 9 bases from J, leaving 17 bases between. This CDR3 contains 14 residues. Here the CDR3 DNA reads TGTGCCAGCAGCCGAGGACTAGAAGGGGGTGAGCAGTTCTTC. This sequence encodes CASSRGLEGGEQFF.

This chain links TRBV6-6 with TRBJ2-6, with a tentative D call TRBD1 (6 bases). The CDR3 is 14 amino acids. In germline, CDR1 is MNHNY, CDR2 SVGAGI (reference sequence). The V end lost 6 bases, the J end lost 11 bases, and 17 bases lay between the germline ends. In DNA, the CDR3 is TGTGCCAGCAGAAACGAGCAGGGGTTGGACGTCCTGACTTTC. Encoded protein: CASRNEQGLDVLTF.

The rearrangement joins TRBV7-7 to TRBJ2-1, with D unresolved. Germline-derived CDR1 and CDR2 are SSHAT and FNYEAQ (reference sequence). CDR3 length equals 13 residues. V was trimmed by 1 base and J by 10 bases, leaving 11 bases between them. The CDR3 nucleotides read TGTGCCAGCAGCTTAGATTCACTAAAAGAGCAGTTCTTC. Protein product: CASSLDSLKEQFF.

This chain connects TRBV1 to TRBJ2-7; no check of the table's D call, TRBD2, against the DNA was made. TRBV1 is a listed pseudogene. The CDR3 contains 17 residues. The CDR3 loop is CTSSQDPASGERDEQYF. The CDR3 bases are TGCACCAGCAGCCAAGATCCGGCGAGCGGGGAAAGAGACGAGCAGTACTTC.

The chain couples TRBV28 to TRBJ1-5, with TRBD1 matching over 7 bases. J gave up 5 bases and V 1 base, and 8 bases lay outside the gene matches. The CDR3 spans 16 residues. Germline CDR1 is MDHEN and CDR2 is SYDVKM. Here the CDR3 DNA reads TGTGCCAGCAGTTTATTTAGACAGGGTCGAGATCAGCCCCAGCATTTT. It is translated as CASSLFRQGRDQPQHF.

The rearrangement links TRBV19 to TRBJ1-4; 7 positions match TRBD1. Trimming took 5 bases from V and 3 from J; bases not matched to a gene: 6. The CDR3 sequence is 15 residues long. Germline loops: CDR1 LNHDA, CDR2 SQIVND (reference sequence). The CDR3 nucleotides read TGTGCCAGTAGTGCCCACAGGGGACCTAATGAAAAACTGTTTTTT. Translation: CASSAHRGPNEKLFF.

The chain carries TRBV27 and TRBJ1-6; no reliable D call. The CDR3 extends over 13 amino acids. V shed 3 bases and J shed 9 bases, with 9 bases lying between them. The germline V gene has CDR1 MNHEY and CDR2 SMNVEV (reference sequence). The DNA for the CDR3 is TGTGCCAGCAGTTTCTTGGTCAGTTCACCCCTCCACTTT. This sequence encodes CASSFLVSSPLHF.

This clone was counted a few times. V gene TRBV4-3 combines with J gene TRBJ2-7, with 12 bases that match TRBD1. Losses at the gene ends were 0 bases for V and 2 bases for J; bases not matched to a gene: 14. The CDR3 runs to 20 residues. Germline CDR1 and CDR2: LGHNA and YSLEER. The CDR3: CASSQEVPGTGGPLPYEQYF. The DNA of the CDR3 is TGCGCCAGCAGCCAAGAAGTGCCGGGGACAGGGGGCCCTTTACCCTACGAGCAGTACTTC.

The CDR3 is CASSRRTGEDTEAFF. CDR3 DNA sequence: TGTGCCAGCAGCCGTCGGACAGGAGAAGACACTGAAGCTTTCTTT. The chain uses TRBV7-2 and TRBJ1-1; 7 bases align to TRBD1. CDR3 size: 15 residues. V dropped 5 bases and J dropped 3; count of bases not matched to a gene: 9. Germline V lookup: CDR1 SGHTA, CDR2 FQGNSA.

This chain connects TRBV5-1 to TRBJ1-6; D is possibly TRBD1 (5 bases). Germline loops: CDR1 SGHRS, CDR2 YFSETQ. The CDR3 length is 18 residues. V lost 0 bases and J 5 bases, leaving 18 bases between the germline ends. CDR3 nucleotide sequence: TGCGCCAGCAGCTTGGCGGTGGGGGGACGAGGGAATAATTCACCCCTCCACTTT. As protein: CASSLAVGGRGNNSPLHF.

This chain uses TRBV5-6 with TRBJ1-5; D is unresolved. From germline, CDR1 is SGHDT and CDR2 YYEEEE. V lost 1 base, J lost 2 bases, and 16 bases lay in between. The CDR3 loop spans 17 amino acids. CDR3 loop: CASSLYGREFGNQPQHF. The CDR3 DNA sequence: TGTGCCAGCAGCTTGTACGGGCGGGAGTTTGGCAATCAGCCCCAGCATTTT.

The V gene is TRBV12-5, the J gene TRBJ1-2, with 9 bases identical to TRBD1. Germline V gene lookup returns CDR1 LGHNT and CDR2 FRNRAP. V gave up 6 bases and J gave up 3 bases; unmatched junction bases: 5. This CDR3 region has 14 residues. The CDR3: CASGPGQGHYGYTF. The DNA for the CDR3 is TGTGCTAGTGGGCCGGGACAGGGCCACTATGGCTACACCTTC. Full variable domain (outside the CDR3, taken from reference TRBV12-5 and TRBJ1-2): DARVTQTPRHKVTEMGQEVTMRCQPILGHNTVFWYRQTMMQGLELLAYFRNRAPLDDSGMPKDRFSAEMPDATLATLKIQPSEPRDSAVYFCASGPGQGHYGYTFGSGTRLTVV.

The J gene is TRBJ2-2, the V gene TRBV5-1; 7 bases match TRBD2. The J segment lost 3 bases and the V segment lost 1 base, leaving 3 bases of the junction unmatched. In germline, CDR1 is SGHRS, CDR2 YFSETQ. CDR3 length: 15 amino acids. CDR3 DNA: TGCGCCAGCAGCTTGCGGGAGGATTACACCGGGGAGCTGTTTTTT. Its protein product is CASSLREDYTGELFF.